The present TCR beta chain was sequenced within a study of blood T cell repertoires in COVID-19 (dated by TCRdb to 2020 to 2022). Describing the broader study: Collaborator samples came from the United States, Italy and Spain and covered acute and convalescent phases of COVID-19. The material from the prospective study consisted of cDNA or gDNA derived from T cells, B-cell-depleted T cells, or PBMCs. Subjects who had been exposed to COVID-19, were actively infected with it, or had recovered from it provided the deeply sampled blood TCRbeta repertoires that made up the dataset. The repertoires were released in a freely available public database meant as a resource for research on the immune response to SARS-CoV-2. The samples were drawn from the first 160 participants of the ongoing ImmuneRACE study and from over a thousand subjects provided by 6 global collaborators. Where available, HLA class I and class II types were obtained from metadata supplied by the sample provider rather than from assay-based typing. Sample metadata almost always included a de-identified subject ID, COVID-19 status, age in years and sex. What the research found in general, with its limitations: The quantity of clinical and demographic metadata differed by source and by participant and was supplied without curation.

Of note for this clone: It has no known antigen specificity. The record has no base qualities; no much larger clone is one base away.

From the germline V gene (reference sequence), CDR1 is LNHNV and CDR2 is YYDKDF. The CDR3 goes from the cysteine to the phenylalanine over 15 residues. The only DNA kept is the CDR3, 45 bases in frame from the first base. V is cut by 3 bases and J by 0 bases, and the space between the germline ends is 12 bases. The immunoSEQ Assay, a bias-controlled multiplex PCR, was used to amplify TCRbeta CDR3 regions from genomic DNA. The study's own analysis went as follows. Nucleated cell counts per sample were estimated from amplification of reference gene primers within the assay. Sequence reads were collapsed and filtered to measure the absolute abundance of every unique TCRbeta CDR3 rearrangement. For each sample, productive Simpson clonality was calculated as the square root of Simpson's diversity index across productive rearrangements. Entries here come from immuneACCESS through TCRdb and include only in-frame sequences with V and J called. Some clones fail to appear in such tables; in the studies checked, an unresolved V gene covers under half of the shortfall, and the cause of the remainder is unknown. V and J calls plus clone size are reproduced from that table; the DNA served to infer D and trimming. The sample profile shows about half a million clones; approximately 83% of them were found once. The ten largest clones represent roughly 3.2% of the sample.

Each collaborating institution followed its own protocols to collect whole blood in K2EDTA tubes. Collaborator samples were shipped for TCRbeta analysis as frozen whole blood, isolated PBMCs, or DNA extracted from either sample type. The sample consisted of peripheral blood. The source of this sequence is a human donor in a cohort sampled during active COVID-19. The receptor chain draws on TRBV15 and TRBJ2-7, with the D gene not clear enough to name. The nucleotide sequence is TGTGCCACCAGCAGTAGCTTCGAGAGCTCCTACGAGCAGTACTTC. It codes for CATSSSFESSYEQYF.